These T cell receptor beta chains were read from a single sample in a study of OX40 agonist ivuxolimab in advanced cancers. The repertoire was sequenced with immunoSEQ multiplex PCR; TCRdb's copy has only in-frame clones and lacks some. The sample has some 49,000 clones; nearly 80% are singletons. The sequences come from CD4+ or CD8+ T cells sorted from blood, collected in a trial of the OX40 agonist ivuxolimab. Receptors were obtained from an adult with an advanced solid tumor such as melanoma, head and neck, liver or kidney cancer. Each CDR3 is given with its conserved first and last residue. The order of the fields is D gene, clone size, J gene, V gene, CDR3 DNA, CDR3 protein. The D gene is left open where the match is weak. Expanded clones get a size class; other rows say once, few or many, or leave the size out.

D gene: .; clone size: once; J gene: TRBJ2-7; V gene: TRBV5-1; CDR3 DNA: TGCGCCAGCAGCTCTGAACCGGTCCGGGGGTACGAGCAGTACTTC; CDR3 protein: CASSSEPVRGYEQYF
D gene: .; clone size: few; J gene: TRBJ1-5; V gene: TRBV19; CDR3 DNA: TGTGCCAGTAGCGGGGACCATCAGCCCCAGCATTTT; CDR3 protein: CASSGDHQPQHF
D gene: .; clone size: .; J gene: TRBJ2-3; V gene: TRBV5-4; CDR3 DNA: TGTGCCAGCAGCTTGGGTGGTAGCGGACGCACAGATACGCAGTATTTT; CDR3 protein: CASSLGGSGRTDTQYF
D gene: .; clone size: .; J gene: TRBJ2-1; V gene: TRBV20-1; CDR3 DNA: TGCAGTGCCGTAAAAGTCTATGAGCAGTTCTTC; CDR3 protein: CSAVKVYEQFF
D gene: TRBD1; clone size: few; J gene: TRBJ2-7; V gene: TRBV6-1; CDR3 DNA: TGTGCCAGCAGTCGGGACAGCGATTCCTACGAGCAGTACTTC; CDR3 protein: CASSRDSDSYEQYF
D gene: TRBD2; clone size: .; J gene: TRBJ2-5; V gene: TRBV5-4; CDR3 DNA: TGTGCCAGCAGCGCACGGGGGGGAAAAGAGACCCAGTACTTC; CDR3 protein: CASSARGGKETQYF
D gene: .; clone size: .; J gene: TRBJ1-1; V gene: TRBV2; CDR3 DNA: TGTGCCAGCAGAGTCGGGGGGGCGAACACTGAAGCTTTCTTT; CDR3 protein: CASRVGGANTEAFF
D gene: .; clone size: .; J gene: TRBJ2-7; V gene: TRBV6-5; CDR3 DNA: TGTGCCAGCAGTTCTACCCTCGGGGGCGAGCAGTACTTC; CDR3 protein: CASSSTLGGEQYF
D gene: .; clone size: .; J gene: TRBJ2-1; V gene: TRBV30; CDR3 DNA: TGTGCCTGGAGTGTACCCAGACTTAACAATGAGCAGTTCTTC; CDR3 protein: CAWSVPRLNNEQFF
D gene: .; clone size: .; J gene: TRBJ2-7; V gene: TRBV7-8; CDR3 DNA: TGTGCCAGCAGTCACAAGGGCCGGGAACAGCAGTACTTC; CDR3 protein: CASSHKGREQQYF
D gene: .; clone size: few; J gene: TRBJ1-2; V gene: TRBV5-1; CDR3 DNA: TGCGCCAGCAGCCTAAGAAGCGGGACGGCCTTGAAAAACTATGGCTACACCTTC; CDR3 protein: CASSLRSGTALKNYGYTF